The 27 T cell receptor beta chains in this list originate from one sample, sequenced in a study of T-cell reconstitution after alpha-beta-depleted transplantation in children. Unique molecular identifiers were used in preparing the TCRbeta library. TCRdb ran MiXCR on the PCR reads and lists one entry per CDR3 protein. Of 350,000 to 400,000 distinct CDR3 sequences listed, over 20% are singletons. The sequencing used PBMCs from the stem cell graft donor, collected from the stem cell graft. Source of these receptors: a human donor who donated a stem cell graft to a child with acute myeloid leukemia.

The sample holds a few counts of this clonotype. This rearrangement joins TRBV21-1 to TRBJ2-4. TRBV21-1 is marked as a pseudogene. This CDR3 has 16 residues. As DNA, the CDR3 is TGTGCCAGCAGCACCTCGGCCATTGGGGCCAAAAACATTCAGTACTTC. Protein product: CASSTSAIGAKNIQYF.

This clonotype was counted ten times or more. The chain couples TRBV20-1 to TRBJ2-3, with D possibly being TRBD2 (5 bases). Per germline, CDR1 DFQATT and CDR2 SNEGSKA (reference sequence). The CDR3 is made up of 15 amino acids. Trimming cost V 4 bases and J 2 bases, with 16 bases left between them. This CDR3 is CSATGSDHYTDTQYF. The CDR3 nucleotides read TGCAGTGCTACGGGTAGCGACCATTACACAGATACGCAGTATTTT.

In its sample, this clonotype was seen a few times. The chain recombines TRBV28 with TRBJ2-4; 9 positions match TRBD1. Germline lookup yields CDR1 MDHEN and CDR2 SYDVKM. The V gene end was trimmed by 3 bases and the J gene end by 9 bases; junction bases not matched to a gene: 6. The length of the CDR3 is 14 residues. The CDR3 loop is CASSLGQGISIQYF. CDR3 bases: TGTGCCAGCAGTTTGGGACAGGGAATTAGCATTCAGTACTTC.

This clonotype was counted many times. As DNA, the CDR3 is TGTGCCAGCAGTTTCCGCGCGGGAGGGAATCCAGATACGCAGTATTTT. As protein: CASSFRAGGNPDTQYF. The chain combines TRBV27 with TRBJ2-3; 9 nucleotides line up with TRBD2. The CDR3 has 16 amino acids. The trim removed 3 bases at V and 4 bases at J, leaving 8 bases unmatched. Germline V gene lookup returns CDR1 MNHEY and CDR2 SMNVEV (reference sequence).

V and J are TRBV20-1 and TRBJ2-7; no clear D gene. Germline V gives CDR1 DFQATT, CDR2 SNEGSKA (reference sequence). The CDR3 consists of 14 residues. Trimming cost V 6 bases and J 5 bases, with 20 bases left between them. This chain's CDR3 is CSAPLGRKRDEQYF. DNA for the CDR3: TGCAGTGCCCCGTTAGGAAGGAAGAGAGACGAGCAGTACTTC.

This clonotype appeared many times. The chain couples TRBV6-4 to TRBJ2-1; 9 positions agree with TRBD2. The CDR3 totals 15 residues. The germline V gene encodes CDR1 MRHNA and CDR2 SNTAGT. Trimming took 3 bases from V and 5 from J; bases not matched to a gene: 5. This CDR3 is CASSETSGENNEQFF. The CDR3 DNA reads TGTGCCAGCAGTGAGACTAGCGGAGAAAACAATGAGCAGTTCTTC.

This clonotype was counted at least ten times. V usage is TRBV29-1 and J usage is TRBJ2-1; TRBD1 aligns across 8 bases. Trimming took 4 bases from V and 7 from J; bases not matched to a gene: 0. Germline CDR1 reads SQVTM; CDR2 reads ANQGSEA. This CDR3 region has 11 residues. The DNA of the CDR3 is TGCAGCGTTGGACAGGGGAATGAGCAGTTCTTC. It codes for CSVGQGNEQFF.

The gene calls are TRBV5-1 and TRBJ2-5; the D gene is possibly TRBD2 (5 bases). Germline-derived CDR1 and CDR2 are SGHRS and YFSETQ. With 3 bases removed from V and 1 base from J, the gap between germline ends came to 13 bases. The CDR3 contains 15 residues. The CDR3 DNA follows: TGCGCCAGCAGCTCATCCGGGGTCTCCCAAGAGACCCAGTACTTC. Protein sequence: CASSSSGVSQETQYF.

This clonotype occurred a few times. The chain has TRBV5-1 and TRBJ1-5, with D tentatively TRBD1 (6 bases). The V and J ends lost 3 bases and 3 bases respectively, with 10 bases between them. Germline CDR1 reads SGHRS; CDR2 reads YFSETQ. The CDR3 covers 14 residues. CDR3 DNA sequence: TGCGCCAGCAGCTCGGACAGCCCCAATCAGCCCCAGCATTTT. It yields the protein CASSSDSPNQPQHF.

This clonotype appeared a single time. V usage is TRBV25-1 and J usage is TRBJ2-7, with 9 bases that match TRBD2. After removal of 6 bases from V and 6 bases from J, the junction contained 9 bases not matched to a gene. Germline-derived CDR1 and CDR2 are MGHDK and SYGVNS. The length of the CDR3 is 14 residues. The CDR3 spells CASRGAGGPSEQYF. For the CDR3, the DNA is TGTGCCAGCAGGGGGGCGGGAGGGCCGTCCGAGCAGTACTTC.

The V gene is TRBV20-1, the J gene TRBJ2-2, with unresolved D. Germline V gives CDR1 DFQATT, CDR2 SNEGSKA (reference sequence). Trimming stripped 0 bases from V and 5 bases from J, with 7 bases between. The CDR3 covers 13 residues. This CDR3 is CSARDWETGELFF. Written as DNA, the CDR3 is TGCAGTGCTAGAGATTGGGAAACCGGGGAGCTGTTTTTT.

The V call is TRBV10-3, the J call TRBJ2-7; D is perhaps TRBD1 (6 bases). Looked up from germline, CDR1 is ENHRY and CDR2 is SYGVKD. Trimming shortened V by 4 bases and J by 0 bases, and 13 bases separated the two germline ends. The CDR3 has 15 residues. The CDR3 DNA reads as TGTGCCATCAGTGGTAGGGGGAAGAGCTCCTACGAGCAGTACTTC. Its protein is CAISGRGKSSYEQYF.

V gene TRBV7-2 combines with J gene TRBJ2-6; 8 bases fit TRBD2. CDR1 and CDR2 from the germline V gene are SGHTA and FQGNSA. V lost 0 bases, J lost 0 bases, and 4 bases stayed unmatched. CDR3 length equals 18 residues. CDR3 in amino acids: CASSLALAVSSGANVLTF. The CDR3, as DNA: TGTGCCAGCAGCTTAGCACTAGCGGTCTCCTCTGGGGCCAACGTCCTGACTTTC.

Only a few counts were recorded for this clonotype. The chain links TRBV28 to TRBJ2-7; a weak D match, TRBD1 (7 bases). Germline CDR1 is MDHEN and CDR2 is SYDVKM. Trimming stripped 5 bases from V and 5 bases from J, with 16 bases between. The CDR3 covers 14 residues. CDR3: CASSPPGGRNEQYF. The CDR3 DNA is TGTGCCAGCAGTCCTCCAGGGGGGAGAAACGAGCAGTACTTC.

With regard to this clonotype: At one boundary the junction diverges from the germline segment, which might be a read error. The chain carries TRBV12-3 or TRBV12-4 and TRBJ2-2; 7 nucleotides match TRBD2. This CDR3 spans 18 amino acids. The CDR3 protein is CASCLSRLAEKNTGELFF. The CDR3 region has the DNA TGTGCCAGCTGTTTAAGCAGGCTAGCGGAGAAGAACACCGGGGAGCTGTTTTTT.

The chain links TRBV29-1 to TRBJ2-7; D may be TRBD2 (6 bases). Trimming removed 3 bases from V and 0 bases from J, with 12 bases in between. Germline CDR1 is SQVTM and CDR2 is ANQGSEA. The CDR3 runs 14 residues. The CDR3 spells CSVELIGSSYEQYF. As DNA, the CDR3 is TGCAGCGTTGAGCTTATCGGGAGCTCCTACGAGCAGTACTTC.

The V and J genes are TRBV7-9 and TRBJ2-3; D is unclear. Germline CDR1 is SEHNR and CDR2 is FQNEAQ (reference sequence). The V and J ends lost 1 base and 7 bases respectively, with 15 bases between them. The CDR3 loop spans 15 amino acids. CDR3 in amino acids: CASSLGAPMLNTQYF. As DNA, the CDR3 is TGTGCCAGCAGCTTAGGGGCGCCAATGTTGAATACGCAGTATTTT.

This clonotype was recorded at least ten times. The chain joins TRBV7-3 to TRBJ2-3; D gene unclear. V lost 6 bases and J 2 bases, leaving 9 bases between the germline ends. This CDR3 spans 13 amino acids. Germline V gene data show CDR1 as SGHTA and CDR2 as FQGTGA. The CDR3 is CASRLTLTDTQYF. In DNA form, the CDR3 reads TGTGCCAGCAGACTAACACTCACAGATACGCAGTATTTT.

V usage is TRBV21-1 and J usage is TRBJ2-7. TRBV21-1 is termed a pseudogene. The CDR3 sequence is 16 residues long. CDR3 residues: CASSKEAGLYYYEQYF. The DNA for the CDR3 is TGTGCCAGCAGCAAAGAGGCAGGCTTATACTACTACGAGCAGTACTTC.

This clonotype was recorded at least ten times. The CDR3 sequence is CAISDLGTQYF. CDR3 nucleotides: TGTGCCATCAGTGACTTGGGGACGCAGTATTTT. V usage is TRBV10-3 and J usage is TRBJ2-3; D uncertain. This CDR3 spans 11 amino acids. Trimming pared 3 bases from V and 9 bases from J, leaving 7 bases between. From germline, CDR1 is ENHRY and CDR2 SYGVKD.

This clonotype was seen repeatedly, ten times or more. This chain connects TRBV12-3 or TRBV12-4 to TRBJ2-6, with D unclear. Trimming pared 7 bases from V and 3 bases from J, leaving 7 bases between. The CDR3 sequence is 13 residues long. CDR3 region: CASNARGANVLTF. In DNA, the CDR3 is TGTGCCAGCAATGCTCGTGGGGCCAACGTCCTGACTTTC.

The J gene is TRBJ2-1, the V gene TRBV2, with TRBD2 identical over 9 bases. This CDR3 has 13 amino acids. The germline V gene encodes CDR1 SNHLY and CDR2 FYNNEI. Trimming cost V 4 bases and J 9 bases; bases outside gene matches: 4. DNA for the CDR3: TGTGCCAGCAGTGGACTAGCGGAGGGTGAGCAGTTCTTC. Encoded protein: CASSGLAEGEQFF.

This sequence joins TRBV20-1 and TRBJ2-1, with 7 bases matching TRBD2. J was trimmed by 2 bases and V by 3 bases; bases with no gene match: 7. The CDR3 totals 15 residues. CDR1 and CDR2 from the germline V gene are DFQATT and SNEGSKA (reference sequence). The CDR3 loop is CSARASSGAYNEQFF. CDR3 sequence (DNA): TGCAGTGCTAGGGCCTCTAGCGGAGCCTACAATGAGCAGTTCTTC.

V is TRBV20-1 and J is TRBJ2-3, with 10 bases matching TRBD2. The V segment lost 3 bases and the J segment 3 bases; nucleotides outside the gene matches: 3. The CDR3 is made up of 14 amino acids. Germline V gives CDR1 DFQATT, CDR2 SNEGSKA (reference sequence). In DNA, the CDR3 is TGCAGTGCTAGTAGCGGGAGGTTTACAGATACGCAGTATTTT. The encoded protein is CSASSGRFTDTQYF.

This clonotype was picked up many times. This chain connects TRBV29-1 to TRBJ1-4, with 8 bases that match TRBD1. The CDR3 totals 14 residues. CDR1 is SQVTM, CDR2 ANQGSEA, per germline. The ends lost 5 bases at V and 7 bases at J; junction bases unmatched: 9. CDR3 DNA: TGCAGCGTTACAGGGGGACTTGCAGGTGAAAAACTGTTTTTT. As protein: CSVTGGLAGEKLFF.

This clonotype was detected many times. The gene calls are TRBV20-1 and TRBJ2-1, with 12 nucleotides matching TRBD2. Unmatched junction bases numbered 5, after V lost 5 bases and J lost 9 bases. Germline V gives CDR1 DFQATT, CDR2 SNEGSKA (reference sequence). This CDR3 comprises 13 residues. CDR3 loop: CSARLAGASEQFF. For the CDR3, the DNA is TGCAGTGCTCGACTAGCGGGAGCTTCTGAGCAGTTCTTC.

The rearrangement links TRBV12-5 to TRBJ1-5; D perhaps matches TRBD1 (6 bases). V lost 2 bases, J lost 7 bases, and 18 bases lay in between. In germline, CDR1 is LGHNT, CDR2 FRNRAP. CDR3 size: 16 residues. The CDR3 protein is CASGLPTSRGLQPQHF. The CDR3 DNA is TGTGCTAGTGGTTTGCCTACCTCCAGGGGATTGCAGCCCCAGCATTTT.